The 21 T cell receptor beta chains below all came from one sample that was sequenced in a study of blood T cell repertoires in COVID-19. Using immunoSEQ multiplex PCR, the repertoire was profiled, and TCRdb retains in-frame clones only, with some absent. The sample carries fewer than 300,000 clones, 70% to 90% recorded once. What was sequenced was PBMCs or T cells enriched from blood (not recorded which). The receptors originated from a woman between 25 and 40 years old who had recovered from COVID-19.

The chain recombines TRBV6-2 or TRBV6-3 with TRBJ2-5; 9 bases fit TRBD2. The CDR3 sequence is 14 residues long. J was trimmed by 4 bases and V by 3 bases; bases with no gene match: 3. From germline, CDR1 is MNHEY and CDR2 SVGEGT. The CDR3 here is CASSYSGGRETQYF. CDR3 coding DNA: TGTGCCAGCAGTTATAGCGGGGGACGAGAGACCCAGTACTTC.

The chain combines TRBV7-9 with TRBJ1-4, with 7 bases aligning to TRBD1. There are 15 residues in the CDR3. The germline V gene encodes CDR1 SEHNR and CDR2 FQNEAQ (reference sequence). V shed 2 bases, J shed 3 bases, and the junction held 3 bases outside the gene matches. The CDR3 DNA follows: TGTGCCAGCAGCTTATCGACAGGGTCTAATGAAAAACTGTTTTTT. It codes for CASSLSTGSNEKLFF.

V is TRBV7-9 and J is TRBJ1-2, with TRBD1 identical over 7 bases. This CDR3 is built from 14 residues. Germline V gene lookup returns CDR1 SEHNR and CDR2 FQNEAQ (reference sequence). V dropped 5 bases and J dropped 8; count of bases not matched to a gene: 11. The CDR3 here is CASSPRDSPQGYTF. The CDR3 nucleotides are TGTGCCAGCAGCCCAAGGGACAGCCCTCAGGGCTACACCTTC.

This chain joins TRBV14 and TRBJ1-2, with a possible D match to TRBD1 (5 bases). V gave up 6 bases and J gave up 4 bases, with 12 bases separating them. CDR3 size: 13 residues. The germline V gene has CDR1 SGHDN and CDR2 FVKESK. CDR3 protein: CASRSTDIYGYTF. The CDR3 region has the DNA TGTGCCAGCAGGTCGACAGATATCTATGGCTACACCTTC.

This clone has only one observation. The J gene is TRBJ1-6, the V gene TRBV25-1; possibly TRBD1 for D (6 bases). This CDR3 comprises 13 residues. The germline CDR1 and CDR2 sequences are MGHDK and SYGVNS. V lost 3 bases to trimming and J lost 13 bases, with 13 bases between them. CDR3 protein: CASSDQDSYPLHF. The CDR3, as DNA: TGTGCCAGCAGTGACCAGGACAGCTATCCCCTCCACTTT.

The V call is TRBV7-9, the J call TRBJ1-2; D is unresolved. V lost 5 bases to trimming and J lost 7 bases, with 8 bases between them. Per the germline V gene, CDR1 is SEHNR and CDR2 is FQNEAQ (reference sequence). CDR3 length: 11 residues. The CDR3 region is CASSLPFGYTF. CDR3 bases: TGTGCCAGCAGCCTCCCGTTTGGCTACACCTTC.

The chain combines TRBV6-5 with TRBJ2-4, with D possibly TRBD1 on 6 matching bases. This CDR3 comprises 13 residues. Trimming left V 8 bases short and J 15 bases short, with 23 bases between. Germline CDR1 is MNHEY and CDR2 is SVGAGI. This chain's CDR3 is CASGSSYREPGYF. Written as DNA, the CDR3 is TGTGCCAGCGGATCATCGTACAGGGAGCCGGGGTACTTC.

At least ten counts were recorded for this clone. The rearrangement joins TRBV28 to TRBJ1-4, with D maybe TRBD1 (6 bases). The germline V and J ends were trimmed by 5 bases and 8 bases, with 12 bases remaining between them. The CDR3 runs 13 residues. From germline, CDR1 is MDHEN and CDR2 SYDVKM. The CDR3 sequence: CASSGGGGEKLFF. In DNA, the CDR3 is TGTGCCAGCAGTGGGGGGGGCGGCGAAAAACTGTTTTTT.

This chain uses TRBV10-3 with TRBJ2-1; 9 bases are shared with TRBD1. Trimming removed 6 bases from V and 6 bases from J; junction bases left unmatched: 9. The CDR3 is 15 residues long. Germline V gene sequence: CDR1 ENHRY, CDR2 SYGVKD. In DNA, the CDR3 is TGTGCCATCAGCCAATCTAGACAGGGGGTCAATGAGCAGTTCTTC. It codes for CAISQSRQGVNEQFF.

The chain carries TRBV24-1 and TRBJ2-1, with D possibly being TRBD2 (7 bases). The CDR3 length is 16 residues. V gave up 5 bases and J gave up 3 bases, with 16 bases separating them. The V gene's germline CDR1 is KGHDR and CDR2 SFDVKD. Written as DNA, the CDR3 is TGTGCCACCAGTGCCCTGGGAGGGGGGGGCTACAATGAGCAGTTCTTC. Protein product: CATSALGGGGYNEQFF.

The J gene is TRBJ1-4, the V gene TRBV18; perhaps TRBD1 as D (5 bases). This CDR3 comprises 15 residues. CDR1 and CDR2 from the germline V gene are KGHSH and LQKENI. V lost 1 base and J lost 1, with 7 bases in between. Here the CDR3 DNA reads TGTGCCAGCTCACCACGGCAGGGAACTAATGAAAAACTGTTTTTT. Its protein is CASSPRQGTNEKLFF.

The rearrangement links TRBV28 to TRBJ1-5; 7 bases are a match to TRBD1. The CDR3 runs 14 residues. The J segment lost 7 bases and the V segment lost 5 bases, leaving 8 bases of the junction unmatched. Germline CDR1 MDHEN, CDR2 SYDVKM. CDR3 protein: CASSPTGAGQPQHF. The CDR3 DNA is TGTGCCAGCAGTCCCACAGGGGCGGGGCAGCCCCAGCATTTT.

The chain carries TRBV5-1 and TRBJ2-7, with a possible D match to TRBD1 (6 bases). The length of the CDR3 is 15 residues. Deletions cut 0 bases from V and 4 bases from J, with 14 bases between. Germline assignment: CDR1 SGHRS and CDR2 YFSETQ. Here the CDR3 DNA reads TGCGCCAGCAGCTTGGAGAGGGACACCCCATACGAGCAGTACTTC. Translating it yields CASSLERDTPYEQYF.

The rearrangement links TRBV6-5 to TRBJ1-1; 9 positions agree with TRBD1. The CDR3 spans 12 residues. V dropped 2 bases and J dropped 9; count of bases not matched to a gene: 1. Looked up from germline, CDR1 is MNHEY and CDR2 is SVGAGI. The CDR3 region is CASSYHRGQAFF. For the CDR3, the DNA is TGTGCCAGCAGTTACCACAGGGGGCAAGCTTTCTTT.

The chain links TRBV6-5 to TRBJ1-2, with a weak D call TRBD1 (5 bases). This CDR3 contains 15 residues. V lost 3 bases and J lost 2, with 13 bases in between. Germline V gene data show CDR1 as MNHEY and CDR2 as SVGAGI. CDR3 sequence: CASSYTSGWNYGYTF. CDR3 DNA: TGTGCCAGCAGTTATACGTCAGGGTGGAACTATGGCTACACCTTC.

The CDR3 loop is CASSMTGSRLNEQYF. In DNA, the CDR3 is TGTGCCAGTAGTATGACAGGGTCGCGACTAAACGAGCAGTACTTC. The rearrangement uses TRBV19 and TRBJ2-7; TRBD1 aligns across 7 bases. The V gene's germline CDR1 is LNHDA and CDR2 SQIVND (reference sequence). V trimming: 3 bases; J trimming: 5 bases; junction bases outside the gene matches: 10. This CDR3 is built from 15 residues.

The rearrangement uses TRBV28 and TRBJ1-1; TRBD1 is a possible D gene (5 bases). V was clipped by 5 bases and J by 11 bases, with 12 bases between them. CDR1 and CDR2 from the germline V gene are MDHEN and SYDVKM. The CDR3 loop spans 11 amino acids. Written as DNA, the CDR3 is TGTGCCAGCAGTCCCAAGGGGCAGGCTTTCTTT. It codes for CASSPKGQAFF.

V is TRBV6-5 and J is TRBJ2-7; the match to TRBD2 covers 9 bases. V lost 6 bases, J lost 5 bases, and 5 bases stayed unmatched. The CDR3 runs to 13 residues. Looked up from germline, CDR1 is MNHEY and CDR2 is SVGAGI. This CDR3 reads CASSQRGVDEQYF. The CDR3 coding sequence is TGTGCCAGCAGCCAGCGGGGGGTTGACGAGCAGTACTTC.

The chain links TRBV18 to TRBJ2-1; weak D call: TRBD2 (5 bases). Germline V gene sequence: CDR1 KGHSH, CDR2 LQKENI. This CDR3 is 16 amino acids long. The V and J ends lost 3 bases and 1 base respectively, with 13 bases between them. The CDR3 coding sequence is TGTGCCAGCTCACCCGGAGGATGGGAGTCCTACAATGAGCAGTTCTTC. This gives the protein CASSPGGWESYNEQFF.

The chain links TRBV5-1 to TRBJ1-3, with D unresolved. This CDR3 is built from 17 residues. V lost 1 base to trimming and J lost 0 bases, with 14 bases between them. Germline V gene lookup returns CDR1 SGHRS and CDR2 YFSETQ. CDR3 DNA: TGCGCCAGCAGCTTGAATCCAGCAGGCCGCTCTGGAAACACCATATATTTT. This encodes CASSLNPAGRSGNTIYF.

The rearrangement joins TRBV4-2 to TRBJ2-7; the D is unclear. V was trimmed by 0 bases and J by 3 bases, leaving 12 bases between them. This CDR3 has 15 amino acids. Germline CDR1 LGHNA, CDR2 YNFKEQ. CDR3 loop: CASSQDRNSFYEQYF. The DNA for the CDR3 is TGTGCCAGCAGCCAAGATCGTAACAGCTTCTACGAGCAGTACTTC.